This is a list of T cell receptor beta chains from one sample in a study of blood T cell repertoires in COVID-19. Libraries were prepared by immunoSEQ multiplex PCR; TCRdb keeps only in-frame clonotypes and omits some of them. The sample lists approximately 110,000 clones, 90% occurring once. Input material: peripheral blood. The origin of the receptors is a woman aged 50 to 65 with acute or convalescent COVID-19. Each CDR3 is given without its conserved first and last residue.

J gene,V gene,CDR3 protein
TRBJ2-1,TRBV24-1,ATSDLPGAQSSYNEQF
TRBJ1-5,TRBV30,AWGGTTSNQPQH
TRBJ2-1,TRBV7-2,ASSLAENEQF
TRBJ1-1,TRBV4-2,ASSQDPSSAEAF
TRBJ2-3,TRBV5-1,ASSLAERDNTDTQY
TRBJ2-2,TRBV18,ASSPRVLGELF
TRBJ1-4,TRBV25-1,ASSPLGGDEKLF
TRBJ2-7,TRBV30,AWSIDSTGEQY
TRBJ1-1,TRBV30,AWRDSVNTEAF
TRBJ2-7,TRBV6-1,ASSEGRGSYEQY
TRBJ2-2,TRBV7-2,ASRWRGPNTGELF
TRBJ1-1,TRBV7-9,ASSLQGWTEAF
TRBJ1-1,TRBV3-1/TRBV3-2,ATAPDDRTAEAF
TRBJ2-1,TRBV6-2/TRBV6-3,ASSRLAGGYEQF
TRBJ2-1,TRBV3-1/TRBV3-2,ASSQDMRNEQF
TRBJ1-2,TRBV7-9,ASSLASLRGYT
TRBJ2-7,TRBV4-1,ASSQVAGGSYEQY
TRBJ1-5,TRBV9,ASSLGTGNQPQH
TRBJ1-5,TRBV21-1,ASSNFAGTRRYSNQPQH
TRBJ2-7,TRBV6-1,AGSELRVFYEQY
TRBJ2-1,TRBV28,ASSFGDRVNEQF
TRBJ1-2,TRBV6-5,ASMGQGDYGYT
TRBJ2-1,TRBV7-9,ASSPGLDNEQF
TRBJ1-5,TRBV19,ASSLTGGSNQPQH
TRBJ1-4,TRBV6-6,ASSKRGLNEKLF
TRBJ2-3,TRBV30,AYDRGDTDTQY
TRBJ2-7,TRBV12-3/TRBV12-4,ASRGGGSYEQY